This TCR beta chain came from a study of CD4 and CD8 cells across lung adenocarcinoma regions. The patients had localized lung adenocarcinoma, a non-small cell subtype. TCRdb re-called the PCR reads through MiXCR, storing one row per CDR3 protein. The table shows about 11,000 distinct CDR3 sequences, with approximately 53% occurring only once. This CDR3 region has 14 residues. Germline V gene data show CDR1 as MNHNS and CDR2 as SASEGT. Sequencing used CD4+ T cells from the center of a lung tumor. This sequence was found in a male donor with lung adenocarcinoma. The CD4 and CD8 labels of this study may be unreliable. V and J are TRBV6-1 and TRBJ2-4; D may match TRBD1 or TRBD2 (5 bases each). The J call may be mistaken, given a closer DNA end match to TRBJ2-3. The CDR3 protein is CGGTGTRGKNTQYF. The CDR3, as DNA: TGTGGCGGCACGGGGACGAGAGGGAAAAACACTCAGTATTTT.